Following are 9 T cell receptor beta chains from one sample sequenced in a study of early T cells in non-severe SARS-CoV-2 infection. One entry per CDR3 protein, called by TCRdb with MiXCR from the 5' RACE reads. Of 68,000 or so distinct CDR3 sequences listed, 12% were seen once; the top ten hold less than 2%. The sequenced material came from whole blood. The receptors were sampled from an adult who was a healthcare worker with PCR-confirmed SARS-CoV-2 infection or an uninfected control (not recorded which).

This clonotype was observed a handful of times. The chain is built from TRBV12-3 or TRBV12-4 and TRBJ2-5; the D is unclear. The CDR3 totals 12 residues. The V gene lost 5 bases and the J gene lost 5 bases, with 9 bases spanning the gap. The CDR3 reads CASSPVGETQYF. The CDR3 nucleotides read TGTGCCAGCAGTCCCGTCGGTGAGACCCAGTACTTC.

This rearrangement joins TRBV9 to TRBJ2-3; 10 bases are shared with TRBD1. J lost 4 bases, V lost 4 bases, and 9 bases had no gene match. The CDR3 contains 16 residues. In germline, CDR1 is SGDLS, CDR2 YYNGEE. The CDR3 bases are TGTGCCAGCAGCCCCCAAGCCGGACAGGGGGCAGATACGCAGTATTTT. As protein: CASSPQAGQGADTQYF.

The chain employs TRBV6-2 or TRBV6-3 and TRBJ2-7, with D possibly matching TRBD2 (5 bases). CDR3 length: 15 residues. Germline CDR1 MNHEY, CDR2 SVGEGT. The V gene lost 1 base and the J gene lost 2 bases, with 12 bases spanning the gap. DNA of the CDR3: TGTGCCAGCAGTTACTTGAGGGATTTGACCTACGAGCAGTACTTC. Amino acids: CASSYLRDLTYEQYF.

This clonotype was detected many times. The rearrangement uses TRBV10-3 and TRBJ2-3; 9 positions agree with TRBD1. The J segment lost 0 bases and the V segment lost 6 bases, leaving 4 bases of the junction unmatched. From germline, CDR1 is ENHRY and CDR2 SYGVKD. The CDR3 is 15 residues long. CDR3 DNA: TGTGCCATCAGGCTGGACAGGGGAAGCACAGATACGCAGTATTTT. It is translated as CAIRLDRGSTDTQYF.

The rearrangement joins TRBV12-3 or TRBV12-4 to TRBJ1-5; perhaps TRBD1 as D (5 bases). V dropped 6 bases and J dropped 0 bases, with 9 bases sitting between them. The CDR3 totals 14 residues. CDR3: CASSHRTSNQPQHF. CDR3 bases: TGTGCCAGCAGCCACAGGACTAGCAATCAGCCCCAGCATTTT.

V usage is TRBV7-6 and J usage is TRBJ2-1, with TRBD1 as a possible D gene (6 bases). The germline V gene encodes CDR1 SGHVS and CDR2 FNYEAQ. Between the trimmed V and J ends, which lost 8 bases and 2 bases, there was a span of 16 bases. CDR3 size: 15 residues. The chain's CDR3 is CASGGGPGTYNEQFF. The CDR3 bases are TGTGCCAGCGGGGGCGGGCCGGGGACCTACAATGAGCAGTTCTTC.

At least ten counts were recorded for this clonotype. The chain is built from TRBV7-3 and TRBJ1-1; D may be TRBD1 (5 bases). Trimming cost V 1 base and J 7 bases, with 16 bases left between them. This CDR3 has 15 amino acids. Germline V gene sequence: CDR1 SGHTA, CDR2 FQGTGA. The CDR3 coding sequence is TGTGCCAGCAGCTTAATTGGGGGAGGAGACGATGAAGCTTTCTTT. It encodes CASSLIGGGDDEAFF. Together with reference TRBV7-3 and TRBJ1-1, the CDR3 gives the full variable domain: GAGVSQTPSNKVTEKGKYVELRCDPISGHTALYWYRQSLGQGPEFLIYFQGTGAADDSGLPNDRFFAVRPEGSVSTLKIQRTERGDSAVYLCASSLIGGGDDEAFFGQGTRLTVV.

In its sample, this clonotype was seen many times. CDR3 bases: TGTGCCAGCAGTTTATCCGTGGGTAACGGTGTGGCTGAAGCTTTCTTT. Translating it yields CASSLSVGNGVAEAFF. V is TRBV27 and J is TRBJ1-1; D remains unclear. From germline, CDR1 is MNHEY and CDR2 SMNVEV (reference sequence). CDR3 length: 16 amino acids. Trimming took 0 bases from V and 6 from J, leaving 17 bases between them.

This clonotype was counted a few times. CDR3 coding DNA: TGTGCCAGCAGGGCAACAGGAAAGCATCAGCCCCAGCATTTT. It yields the protein CASRATGKHQPQHF. The chain couples TRBV6-6 to TRBJ1-5, with D possibly matching TRBD1 (5 bases). Germline CDR1 and CDR2: MNHNY and SVGAGI (reference sequence). The CDR3 is 14 residues long. Trimming took off 6 bases at V and 5 bases at J, with 14 bases between the two ends.